This T cell receptor beta chain was sequenced for a study of cytomegalovirus exposure and HLA in healthy donors. Study results and caveats: In a later analysis, at a false discovery rate of 0.05, under 20,000 TCR beta sequences matched HLA alleles. Reported findings show TCR beta sequences accurately forecast HLA-A and HLA-B alleles in most subjects.

About this clone: Its specificity is unknown.

Trimming cost V 5 bases and J 7 bases, with 11 bases left between them. This CDR3 is built from 12 residues. Germline V gene lookup returns CDR1 MNHNY and CDR2 SVGAGI (reference sequence). PCR involved 60 Vbeta and 13 Jbeta primers. Generated by immunoSEQ multiplex PCR, the TCRdb table keeps only in-frame clones and is missing some. The data contain under 200,000 clones, about 86% of them singletons. This receptor was identified in a man aged 35 to 55 in good health and CMV-seropositive. Sequenced: PBMCs. The chain uses TRBV6-6 and TRBJ1-2; D call uncertain. The CDR3 region has the DNA TGTGCCAGCAGTCCTTCTAACCCTGGCTACACCTTC. Its protein is CASSPSNPGYTF.